This entry lists 15 T cell receptor beta chains sequenced from one sample in a study of T cells in Graves' hyperthyroidism and ophthalmopathy. What was amplified from RNA transcripts were TCR beta CDR3 regions. The HTBI primer set was used in a first-round RT-PCR of the TCR CDR3. TCRdb fed the multiplex PCR reads into MiXCR, producing one record per CDR3 protein. The sample includes about 350,000 distinct CDR3 sequences, less than 20% of them seen just once. Input material: blood. These receptors were collected from a woman in her 40s with Graves' ophthalmopathy.

This chain joins TRBV29-1 and TRBJ2-7; no firm D call. V lost 4 bases and J 0 bases, leaving 16 bases between the germline ends. The germline V gene encodes CDR1 SQVTM and CDR2 ANQGSEA. This CDR3 has 15 residues. CDR3 sequence reads: CSVVGQVLSSYEQYF. In nucleotides, the CDR3 is TGCAGCGTTGTGGGCCAAGTCCTTAGCTCCTACGAGCAGTACTTC.

This clonotype showed up many times. The genes are TRBV5-6 and TRBJ1-1; D possibly corresponds to TRBD1 (5 bases). The CDR3 runs 14 residues. Germline V lookup: CDR1 SGHDT, CDR2 YYEEEE. V lost 1 base and J lost 3, with 10 bases in between. The CDR3 nucleotides are TGTGCCAGCAGCTTGAGCGGCAGGGACACTGAAGCTTTCTTT. Translation gives CASSLSGRDTEAFF.

The chain joins TRBV19 to TRBJ2-7; a possible D gene is TRBD1 (5 bases). The J call is uncertain, as TRBJ2-1 better fits the DNA end. The CDR3 sequence is 15 residues long. The germline V gene encodes CDR1 LNHDA and CDR2 SQIVND (reference sequence). The DNA of the CDR3 is TGTGCCAGTAGTATCGCTATAGGGGCCGGCTACGAGCAGTTCTTC. It specifies CASSIAIGAGYEQFF.

The J gene is TRBJ1-1, the V gene TRBV12-5; 8 bases align to TRBD1. Germline loops: CDR1 LGHNT, CDR2 FRNRAP. The CDR3 covers 14 residues. With V trimmed by 3 bases and J by 1 base, 1 base remained unmatched. The DNA of the CDR3 is TGTGCTAGTGGTTTCGGGACAGGGAACACTGAAGCTTTCTTT. Amino acids: CASGFGTGNTEAFF.

This clonotype occurred many times. The rearrangement links TRBV5-1 to TRBJ2-7; D gene ambiguous. Germline CDR1 and CDR2: SGHRS and YFSETQ. V was pared by 1 base and J by 6 bases, with 14 bases between. This CDR3 comprises 14 residues. CDR3 sequence: CASSLMAAPSEQYF. The CDR3 coding sequence is TGCGCCAGCAGCTTGATGGCAGCGCCCTCCGAGCAGTACTTC.

In its sample, this clonotype was seen many times. This rearrangement joins TRBV30 to TRBJ1-6, with a possible D match to TRBD1 (5 bases). The V gene's germline CDR1 is GTSNPN and CDR2 SVGIG (reference sequence). The V and J ends lost 4 bases and 8 bases respectively, with 12 bases between them. The CDR3 has 13 residues. The CDR3 DNA is TGTGCCTGGACTGACAGACGTGATTCACCCCTCCACTTT. Amino acid sequence: CAWTDRRDSPLHF.

Many counts were recorded for this clonotype. The chain recombines TRBV6-5 with TRBJ2-7; TRBD2 is a possible D gene (6 bases). With 6 bases removed from V and 1 base from J, the gap between germline ends came to 16 bases. The CDR3 runs to 15 residues. CDR1 and CDR2 (germline): MNHEY, SVGAGI. The chain's CDR3 is CASRRRDSTSYEQYF. CDR3 DNA: TGTGCCAGCAGACGGAGGGATTCTACATCCTACGAGCAGTACTTC.

This clonotype appeared many times. The chain combines TRBV6-1 with TRBJ2-5; D unresolved. Germline V gene lookup returns CDR1 MNHNS and CDR2 SASEGT. The V and J ends lost 8 bases and 5 bases respectively, with 6 bases between them. The CDR3 sequence is 10 residues long. The CDR3 bases are TGTGCCAGCGGTCCGGAGACCCAGTACTTC. Residues: CASGPETQYF.

This clonotype was counted ten times or more. V gene TRBV6-1 combines with J gene TRBJ1-5, with D unresolved. CDR3 size: 13 residues. Trimming pared 2 bases from V and 9 bases from J, leaving 11 bases between. Germline lookup yields CDR1 MNHNS and CDR2 SASEGT. The DNA for the CDR3 is TGTGCCAGCAGTGAATCGAGGACCGGGCCCCAGCATTTT. Translation: CASSESRTGPQHF.

The rearrangement links TRBV12-3 or TRBV12-4 to TRBJ1-5; maybe TRBD1 (6 bases). This CDR3 contains 14 residues. V lost 8 bases and J 7 bases, leaving 18 bases between the germline ends. CDR3 DNA: TGTGCCAGCGGGGGGGAAACAGGGTTACAGCCCCAGCATTTT. Translated, it gives CASGGETGLQPQHF.

There are many counts of this clonotype. V is TRBV28 and J is TRBJ1-1, with a weak D call TRBD1 (6 bases). The CDR3 runs 15 residues. Trimming pared 1 base from V and 4 bases from J, leaving 13 bases between. Germline values: CDR1 MDHEN, CDR2 SYDVKM. The CDR3 region is CASSLYRGRSTEAFF. CDR3 DNA: TGTGCCAGCAGTTTATATCGGGGGCGGAGCACTGAAGCTTTCTTT.

This clonotype was detected many times. The genes are TRBV5-1 and TRBJ1-1; D not resolved. Germline V lookup: CDR1 SGHRS, CDR2 YFSETQ. This CDR3 region has 15 residues. V was clipped by 0 bases and J by 5 bases, with 14 bases between them. As DNA, the CDR3 is TGCGCCAGCAGCTTGGATCCGGCCCGGGTTACTGAAGCTTTCTTT. Translation gives CASSLDPARVTEAFF.

This clonotype was seen at least ten times. This rearrangement joins TRBV27 to TRBJ2-7, with D perhaps TRBD2 (6 bases). Trimming took off 5 bases at V and 6 bases at J, with 14 bases between the two ends. Germline assignment: CDR1 MNHEY and CDR2 SMNVEV (reference sequence). The length of the CDR3 is 13 residues. CDR3 in amino acids: CASSNRGTLEQYF. CDR3 sequence (DNA): TGTGCCAGCAGTAACCGCGGGACCCTCGAGCAGTACTTC.

In this sample, this clonotype turned up a few times. The chain has TRBV18 and TRBJ2-2, with 12 bases aligning to TRBD2. The V gene's germline CDR1 is KGHSH and CDR2 LQKENI. V gave up 6 bases and J gave up 3 bases; unmatched junction bases: 5. The CDR3 length is 16 residues. This CDR3 is CASSMRLAGDTGELFF. In DNA, the CDR3 is TGTGCCAGCTCTATGCGACTAGCGGGAGACACCGGGGAGCTGTTTTTT.

This clonotype was seen a single time. V is TRBV5-1 and J is TRBJ2-5, with TRBD1 as a possible D gene (5 bases). The V and J ends lost 0 bases and 5 bases respectively, with 11 bases between them. CDR3 length equals 14 residues. CDR1 SGHRS and CDR2 YFSETQ come from the germline V gene. The CDR3 here is CASSLGQMRETQYF. The CDR3 DNA is TGCGCCAGCAGCTTGGGACAGATGAGGGAGACCCAGTACTTC.